This entry lists 20 T cell receptor beta chains sequenced from one sample in a study of blood T cells in healthy people across ages. Next came a second PCR, run for about 7 to 12 cycles, which used a sample-barcoded 5' primer along with a J-beta primer mix. TCRdb used MiXCR to reprocess the 5' RACE reads, holding one entry per CDR3 protein. This sample yields about 570,000 distinct CDR3 sequences, of which 25% to 30% are seen a single time; less than 20% belongs to the top ten. The sample consisted of blood. The receptors shown here come from a woman in her 70s in good health.

This clonotype was seen a few times. The chain recombines TRBV27 with TRBJ1-2; D ambiguous. Germline assignment: CDR1 MNHEY and CDR2 SMNVEV (reference sequence). V lost 3 bases to trimming and J lost 4 bases, with 18 bases between them. The CDR3 runs to 16 residues. The CDR3 protein is CASSFVGQVFVYGYTF. For the CDR3, the DNA is TGTGCCAGCAGTTTTGTTGGCCAGGTGTTTGTCTATGGCTACACCTTC.

This sequence joins TRBV7-2 and TRBJ2-3; the D is unclear. Trimming removed 0 bases from V and 0 bases from J, with 16 bases in between. In germline, CDR1 is SGHTA, CDR2 FQGNSA. The CDR3 has 18 residues. The CDR3 here is CASSLASGGSSSTDTQYF. For the CDR3, the DNA is TGTGCCAGCAGCTTAGCATCGGGCGGCAGTTCCAGCACAGATACGCAGTATTTT.

This clonotype was counted only a few times. The V gene is TRBV21-1, the J gene TRBJ1-5. TRBV21-1 is listed as a pseudogene. CDR3 length: 12 amino acids. CDR3: CASSKGVGPQHF. The CDR3 bases are TGTGCCAGCAGCAAAGGGGTGGGGCCCCAGCATTTT.

V and J are TRBV11-3 and TRBJ2-2; 8 bases are a match to TRBD1. Germline trimming cut 4 bases from V and 6 bases from J; bases unmatched to any gene: 7. CDR1 is SGHNT, CDR2 YENEEA, per germline. The CDR3 length is 15 residues. CDR3 amino acids: CASSYSDRGAGELFF. The CDR3, as DNA: TGTGCCAGCAGCTATAGCGACAGGGGAGCCGGGGAGCTGTTTTTT.

V is TRBV5-6 and J is TRBJ1-2; D may be TRBD1 (5 bases). The CDR3 consists of 14 residues. Germline assignment: CDR1 SGHDT and CDR2 YYEEEE. V dropped 0 bases and J dropped 5 bases, with 11 bases sitting between them. CDR3 amino acids: CASSLARAVYGYTF. CDR3 in DNA: TGTGCCAGCAGCTTGGCCAGGGCCGTATATGGCTACACCTTC.

This clonotype turned up a few times. The chain employs TRBV20-1 and TRBJ1-1; D remains unclear. The CDR3 covers 13 residues. V shed 6 bases and J shed 6 bases, with 17 bases lying between them. Germline lookup yields CDR1 DFQATT and CDR2 SNEGSKA (reference sequence). The CDR3 loop is CSAAPGLKAEAFF. In DNA, the CDR3 is TGCAGTGCCGCGCCAGGTCTTAAGGCTGAAGCTTTCTTT.

At least ten counts were recorded for this clonotype. The chain employs TRBV6-5 and TRBJ2-2, with 7 bases that match TRBD1. CDR1 and CDR2 from the germline V gene are MNHEY and SVGAGI. V dropped 4 bases and J dropped 4; count of bases not matched to a gene: 9. The CDR3 runs to 16 residues. In DNA form, the CDR3 reads TGTGCCAGCAGTTTCGACCTGACAGGGTCCACCGGGGAGCTGTTTTTT. Protein product: CASSFDLTGSTGELFF.

This clonotype was picked up a small number of times. One junction end does not reproduce the germline sequence, and a read error may be involved. The CDR3 here is CASSYTGASYNERFF. DNA for the CDR3: TGCGCCAGCAGCTACACAGGTGCCTCCTACAATGAGCGGTTCTTC. The chain combines TRBV4-3 with TRBJ2-1; tentatively, D is TRBD1 (5 bases). The CDR3 has 15 amino acids. Germline assignment: CDR1 LGHNA and CDR2 YSLEER.

This clonotype appeared a few times. The chain joins TRBV28 to TRBJ2-3, with no clear D. This CDR3 is 14 amino acids long. V was trimmed by 3 bases and J by 5 bases, leaving 12 bases between them. CDR1 and CDR2 from the germline V gene are MDHEN and SYDVKM. CDR3 protein: CASSFPSLVDTQYF. CDR3 sequence (DNA): TGTGCCAGCAGTTTCCCTTCTCTAGTAGATACGCAGTATTTT.

CDR3 DNA sequence: TGTGCCAGCAGTGTCCGGGGGCCCAATGAGCAGTTCTTC. This encodes CASSVRGPNEQFF. The chain employs TRBV6-2 or TRBV6-3 and TRBJ2-1; D tentatively fits TRBD1 or TRBD2 (6 bases each). The CDR3 runs to 13 residues. Germline CDR1 MNHEY, CDR2 SVGEGT. With 5 bases removed from V and 6 bases from J, the gap between germline ends came to 11 bases.

This clonotype was seen more than once but under ten times. The chain uses TRBV11-2 and TRBJ2-5; D perhaps matches TRBD1 (6 bases). This CDR3 contains 14 residues. V lost 8 bases and J lost 5, with 18 bases in between. Germline assignment: CDR1 SGHAT and CDR2 FQNNGV. The CDR3 sequence is CASGHLGAGETQYF. The DNA of the CDR3 is TGTGCCAGCGGGCATTTGGGGGCGGGTGAGACCCAGTACTTC.

The chain joins TRBV12-3 or TRBV12-4 to TRBJ1-2, with no clear D. The CDR3 is 15 residues long. V dropped 8 bases and J dropped 4 bases, with 20 bases sitting between them. DNA of the CDR3: TGTGCCAGCGGCTTACCCGCACTGCGCGGCTATGGCTACACCTTC. Its translation: CASGLPALRGYGYTF.

V usage is TRBV6-6 and J usage is TRBJ1-6; perhaps TRBD1 as D (5 bases). Germline V gene lookup returns CDR1 MNHNY and CDR2 SVGAGI (reference sequence). With 6 bases removed from V and 7 bases from J, the gap between germline ends came to 10 bases. The CDR3 extends over 13 amino acids. In DNA form, the CDR3 reads TGTGCCAGCAGGACAGAAGCAAATTCACCCCTCCACTTT. This codes for CASRTEANSPLHF.

This sequence joins TRBV4-3 and TRBJ1-1; D is uncertain. The CDR3 is made up of 15 amino acids. Germline V CDR1 and CDR2: LGHNA, YSLEER. The ends were cut back, 0 bases at V and 4 bases at J, with 12 bases in the middle. In nucleotides, the CDR3 is TGCGCCAGCAGCCAAGATTATAAGGGTAGCACTGAAGCTTTCTTT. Protein: CASSQDYKGSTEAFF.

The V and J genes are TRBV5-1 and TRBJ2-6; D is uncertain. Germline CDR1 SGHRS, CDR2 YFSETQ. The CDR3 is made up of 16 amino acids. Between the trimmed V and J ends, which lost 2 bases and 0 bases, there was a span of 9 bases. This chain's CDR3 is CASSFEVTSGANVLTF. Here the CDR3 DNA reads TGCGCCAGCAGCTTCGAAGTTACCTCTGGGGCCAACGTCCTGACTTTC.

The chain uses TRBV29-1 and TRBJ2-5, with D unclear. Germline values: CDR1 SQVTM, CDR2 ANQGSEA. The CDR3 contains 13 residues. V was pared by 7 bases and J by 2 bases, with 14 bases between. In nucleotides, the CDR3 is TGCAGCGCTGACCCGGATTATCAAGAGACCCAGTACTTC. Residues: CSADPDYQETQYF.

In this sample, this clonotype turned up a few times. This sequence joins TRBV30 and TRBJ2-1, with 7 bases identical to TRBD2. The CDR3 totals 14 residues. The germline gives CDR1 GTSNPN, CDR2 SVGIG (reference sequence). V trimming: 5 bases; J trimming: 0 bases; junction bases outside the gene matches: 4. The chain's CDR3 is CAWVGGSSYNEQFF. The DNA for the CDR3 is TGTGCCTGGGTGGGCGGGAGCTCCTACAATGAGCAGTTCTTC. Full variable domain (outside the CDR3, taken from reference TRBV30 and TRBJ2-1): SQTIHQWPATLVQPVGSPLSLECTVEGTSNPNLYWYRQAAGRGLQLLFYSVGIGQISSEVPQNLSASRPQDRQFILSSKKLLLSDSGFYLCAWVGGSSYNEQFFGPGTRLTVL.

This clonotype was seen a handful of times. The chain couples TRBV2 to TRBJ2-6, with a weak D call TRBD2 (6 bases). Trimming removed 4 bases from V and 1 base from J, with 8 bases in between. The CDR3 sequence is 15 residues long. CDR1 and CDR2 (germline): SNHLY, FYNNEI. This chain's CDR3 is CASSGGESGANVLTF. The CDR3 nucleotides read TGTGCCAGCAGTGGGGGGGAGTCTGGGGCCAACGTCCTGACTTTC.

This clonotype was counted many times. V is TRBV7-9 and J is TRBJ2-5, with TRBD1 identical over 7 bases. CDR1 is SEHNR, CDR2 FQNEAQ, per germline (reference sequence). The CDR3 runs 14 residues. J gave up 3 bases and V 3 bases, and 4 bases lay outside the gene matches. CDR3 loop: CASSFTGTEETQYF. As DNA, the CDR3 is TGTGCCAGCAGCTTTACCGGGACAGAAGAGACCCAGTACTTC.

This chain's CDR3 is CSARGVAGNTIYF. CDR3 bases: TGCAGCGCTAGAGGGGTCGCTGGAAACACCATATATTTT. The chain recombines TRBV29-1 with TRBJ1-3; D possibly corresponds to TRBD1 (5 bases). Germline CDR1 is SQVTM and CDR2 is ANQGSEA. V was cut by 7 bases and J by 2 bases, with 12 bases left in between. This CDR3 spans 13 amino acids.